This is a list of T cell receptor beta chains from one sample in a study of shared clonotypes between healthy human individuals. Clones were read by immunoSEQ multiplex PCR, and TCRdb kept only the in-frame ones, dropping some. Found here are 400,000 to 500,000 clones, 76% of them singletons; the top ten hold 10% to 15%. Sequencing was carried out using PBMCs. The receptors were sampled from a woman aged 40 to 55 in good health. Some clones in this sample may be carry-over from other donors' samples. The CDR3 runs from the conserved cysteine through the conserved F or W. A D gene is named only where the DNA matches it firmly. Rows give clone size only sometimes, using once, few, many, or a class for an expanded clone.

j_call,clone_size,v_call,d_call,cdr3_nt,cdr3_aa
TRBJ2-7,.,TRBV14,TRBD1,TGTGCCAGCAGCCCCTACGGGACAGGGGGACCCGAGCAGTACTTC,CASSPYGTGGPEQYF
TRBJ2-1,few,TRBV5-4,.,TGTGCCAGCAGCTCTTGGGGAATTCCATCCAATGAGCAGTTCTTC,CASSSWGIPSNEQFF
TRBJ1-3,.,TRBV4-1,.,TGCGCCAGCAGCCAACCGACGGGGAGAGGCACCATATATTTT,CASSQPTGRGTIYF
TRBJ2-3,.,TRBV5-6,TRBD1,TGTGCCAGCAGCTGGACCCGGGACAGGGAAGGGGCTGGCACAGATACGCAGTATTTT,CASSWTRDREGAGTDTQYF
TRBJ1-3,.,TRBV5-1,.,TGCGCCAGCAGCTTGGATGGGGCAGGGGTCCCCATATATTTT,CASSLDGAGVPIYF
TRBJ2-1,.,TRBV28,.,TGTGCCAGCAGCTCCAGAATAACCTACAATGAGCAGTTCTTC,CASSSRITYNEQFF
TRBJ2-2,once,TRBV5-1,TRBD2,TGCGCCAGCTATGGACTAGCGGGAAACACCGGGGAGCTGTTTTTT,CASYGLAGNTGELFF
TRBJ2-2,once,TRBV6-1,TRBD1,TGTGCCAGCAGTGCCCGGGACAGGGCTGTCGGGGAGCTGTTTTTT,CASSARDRAVGELFF
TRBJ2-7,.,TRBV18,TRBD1,TGTGCCAGCTCACCACCTGTACAGGGGGCTAACGAGCAGTACTTC,CASSPPVQGANEQYF
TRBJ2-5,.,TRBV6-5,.,TGTGCCAGCACCACGGGGGAAGAGACCCAGTACTTC,CASTTGEETQYF
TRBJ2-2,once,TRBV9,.,TGTGCCAGCAGCGTATTAGCGGAACCCGGGACCGGGGAGCTGTTTTTT,CASSVLAEPGTGELFF
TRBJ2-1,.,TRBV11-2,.,TGTGCCAGCAGCTTAGATCTAAGGGGGGGAACCTACAATGAGCAGTTCTTC,CASSLDLRGGTYNEQFF
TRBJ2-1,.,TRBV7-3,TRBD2,TGTGCCAGCAGTCTACTAGCGGGAGCCTACAATGAGCAGTTCTTC,CASSLLAGAYNEQFF
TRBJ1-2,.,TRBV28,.,TGTGCCAGCAGTTTTAGGAGAAACTATGGCTACACCTTC,CASSFRRNYGYTF
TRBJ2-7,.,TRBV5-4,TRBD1,TGTGCCAGCAGCTTCGGGGACAGGGCCCACGAGCAGTACTTC,CASSFGDRAHEQYF
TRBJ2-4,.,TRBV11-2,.,TGTGCCAGCAGCCCCACAGGGAGTGGGGCCAAAAACATTCAGTACTTC,CASSPTGSGAKNIQYF
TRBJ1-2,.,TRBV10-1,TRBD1,TGCGCCAGCTTACAGGGGGCGCTTGGTATCTATGGCTACACCTTC,CASLQGALGIYGYTF
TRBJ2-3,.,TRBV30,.,TGTGCCTGGAGTGTCCTTCCGACAGATACGCAGTATTTT,CAWSVLPTDTQYF
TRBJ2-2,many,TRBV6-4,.,TGTGCCAGCAGTGACTCTGGGGAGAACACCGGGGAGCTGTTTTTT,CASSDSGENTGELFF
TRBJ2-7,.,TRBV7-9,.,TGTGCCAGCAGCTTAGAGAGCGGCGAGCAGTACTTC,CASSLESGEQYF
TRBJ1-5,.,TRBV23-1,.,TGCGCCAGCAGGGGGGCCGGCAATCAGCCCCAGCATTTT,CASRGAGNQPQHF
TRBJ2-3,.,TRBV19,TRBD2,TGTGCCAGTAGTATTGGGCTAGCGGGACAAGATACGCAGTATTTT,CASSIGLAGQDTQYF
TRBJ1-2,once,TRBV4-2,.,TGTGCCAGCAACTGGGGGCGGGTCGTGAGGAGCTACACCTTC,CASNWGRVVRSYTF
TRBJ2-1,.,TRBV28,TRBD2,TGTGCCTTAGGGACTAGCGGCTACAATGAGCAGTTCTTC,CALGTSGYNEQFF
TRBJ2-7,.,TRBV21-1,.,TGTGCCAGCAGCGAAGGGGGAGGGCCCCCTGTTGAGCAGTACTTC,CASSEGGGPPVEQYF
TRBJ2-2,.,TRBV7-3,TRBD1,TGTGCCAGCAGCCAGACAGGGTCCGGGGAGCTGTTTTTT,CASSQTGSGELFF
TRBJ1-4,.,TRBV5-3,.,TGTGCCAGAAGCTTAGCCCCGGGAGGGCCATGTGGGTCGAATGAAAAACTGTTTTTT,CARSLAPGGPCGSNEKLFF
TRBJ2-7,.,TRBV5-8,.,TGTGCCAGCAGTACCGGGACGCCGAGAAGGGAGCAGTACTTC,CASSTGTPRREQYF
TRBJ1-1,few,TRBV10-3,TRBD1,TGTGCCATCAGTGAAGGGACAGGGGGTTACACTGAAGCTTTCTTT,CAISEGTGGYTEAFF